The T cell receptor (beta chain) under discussion was sequenced for a study of technical replicates of blood from a few donors. Data came from immunoSEQ multiplex PCR; TCRdb stores just in-frame clones and leaves some out. This table holds roughly 87,000 clones, approximately 94% found once. V lost 1 base, J lost 3 bases, and 7 bases lay in between. CDR3 size: 13 residues. From germline, CDR1 is MDHEN and CDR2 SYDVKM. The rearrangement uses TRBV28 and TRBJ2-7; possibly TRBD1 for D (5 bases). The TCR was taken from a human donor in good health. The specimen sequenced was T cells isolated from PBMCs. The CDR3 nucleotides are TGTGCCAGCAGTTTATTACAGGACTACGAGCAGTACTTC. Protein: CASSLLQDYEQYF.